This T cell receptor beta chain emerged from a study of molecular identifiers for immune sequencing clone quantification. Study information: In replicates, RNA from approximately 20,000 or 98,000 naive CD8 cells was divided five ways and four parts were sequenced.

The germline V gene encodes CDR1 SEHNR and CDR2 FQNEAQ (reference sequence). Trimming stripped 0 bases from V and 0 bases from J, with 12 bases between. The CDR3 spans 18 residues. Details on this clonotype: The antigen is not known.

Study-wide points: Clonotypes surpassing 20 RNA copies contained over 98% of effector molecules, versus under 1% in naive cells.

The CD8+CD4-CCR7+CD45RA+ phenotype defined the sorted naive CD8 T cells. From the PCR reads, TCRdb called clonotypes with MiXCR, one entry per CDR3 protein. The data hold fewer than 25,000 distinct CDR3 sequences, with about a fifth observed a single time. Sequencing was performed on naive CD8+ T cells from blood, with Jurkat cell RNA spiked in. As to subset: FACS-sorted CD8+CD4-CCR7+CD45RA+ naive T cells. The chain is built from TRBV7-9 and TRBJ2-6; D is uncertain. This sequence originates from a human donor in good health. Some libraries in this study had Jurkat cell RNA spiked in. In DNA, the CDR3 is TGTGCCAGCAGCTTAGCGGGCAGTGCCCCCTCTGGGGCCAACGTCCTGACTTTC. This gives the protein CASSLAGSAPSGANVLTF.